One sample yielded the 20 T cell receptor beta chains listed below, sequenced in a study of blood T cell repertoires in COVID-19. Produced via immunoSEQ multiplex PCR; TCRdb's table is partial and in-frame only. The sample holds about 180,000 clones, around 86% seen once. Sequencing was performed on PBMCs or T cells enriched from blood (not recorded which). These receptors were taken from a woman between 25 and 40 years old who had recovered from COVID-19.

The sample holds one count of this clone. The V gene is TRBV28, the J gene TRBJ2-7; TRBD2 matches at 14 bases. The CDR3 is 16 amino acids. Germline V CDR1 and CDR2: MDHEN, SYDVKM. J gave up 6 bases and V 5 bases, and 9 bases lay outside the gene matches. The CDR3, as DNA: TGTGCCAGCAGTCCGGGACTAGCGGGAGCTGGTTTCGAGCAGTACTTC. This sequence encodes CASSPGLAGAGFEQYF. The full variable domain, rest sourced from reference TRBV28 and TRBJ2-7, is DVKVTQSSRYLVKRTGEKVFLECVQDMDHENMFWYRQDPGLGLRLIYFSYDVKMKEKGDIPEGYSVSREKKERFSLILESASTNQTSMYLCASSPGLAGAGFEQYFGPGTRLTVT.

The gene calls are TRBV7-6 and TRBJ2-7; 11 bases fit TRBD2. The CDR3 loop spans 15 amino acids. With 3 bases clipped from V and 3 bases from J, the junction kept 4 bases outside the gene matches. Germline V gives CDR1 SGHVS, CDR2 FNYEAQ. CDR3 bases: TGTGCCAGCAGCTTCTCTGGGACTAGCGGCTACGAGCAGTACTTC. Protein sequence: CASSFSGTSGYEQYF.

J is TRBJ1-2 and V is TRBV7-9; D is possibly TRBD1 (6 bases). CDR1 and CDR2 from the germline V gene are SEHNR and FQNEAQ (reference sequence). The CDR3 consists of 14 residues. V was cut by 4 bases and J by 3 bases, with 12 bases left in between. The CDR3 DNA reads as TGTGCCAGCAGCTACCGAGGACAGTACTATGGCTACACCTTC. It translates to CASSYRGQYYGYTF.

The chain employs TRBV3-1 (or the pseudogene TRBV3-2) and TRBJ1-2, with a weak D call TRBD1 (6 bases). The CDR3 runs to 14 residues. Trimming took 0 bases from V and 7 from J, leaving 12 bases between them. Germline CDR1 is LGHDT and CDR2 is YNNKEL (reference sequence). The CDR3 here is CASSQEIDRIGYTF. As DNA, the CDR3 is TGTGCCAGCAGCCAAGAAATTGACAGGATTGGCTACACCTTC.

The rearrangement uses TRBV2 and TRBJ2-3, with 7 bases identical to TRBD2. CDR1 is SNHLY, CDR2 FYNNEI, per germline. The CDR3 contains 15 residues. The junction had 3 bases not matched to a gene; V was cut back by 3 bases and J by 0 bases. CDR3 nucleotide sequence: TGTGCCAGCAGTGAGGCTAGCGGCAGCACAGATACGCAGTATTTT. This encodes CASSEASGSTDTQYF.

V usage is TRBV6-2 or TRBV6-3 and J usage is TRBJ2-7; 12 bases line up with TRBD2. In germline, CDR1 is MNHEY, CDR2 SVGEGT. The V and J ends lost 5 bases and 8 bases, in that order; junction bases with no gene match: 10. This CDR3 spans 15 amino acids. This CDR3 is CASSHRTSGNRKQYF. The CDR3 nucleotides are TGTGCCAGCAGTCATCGGACTAGCGGGAATAGGAAGCAGTACTTC.

This rearrangement joins TRBV5-8 to TRBJ2-6; a weak D match, TRBD1 (5 bases). Trimming took 3 bases from V and 0 from J, leaving 10 bases between them. CDR1 SGHTS and CDR2 YDEGEE come from the germline V gene. The CDR3 runs 16 residues. CDR3 residues: CASSWYRISGANVLTF. The CDR3 DNA reads TGTGCCAGCAGCTGGTACAGGATCTCTGGGGCCAACGTCCTGACTTTC.

The chain carries TRBV2 and TRBJ1-2, with 8 bases lining up with TRBD1. Germline CDR1 reads SNHLY; CDR2 reads FYNNEI. CDR3 size: 15 residues. Trimming cost V 7 bases and J 6 bases; bases outside gene matches: 13. The CDR3 spells CASKLAFQGADGYTF. CDR3 coding DNA: TGTGCCAGCAAGCTAGCATTTCAGGGGGCCGATGGCTACACCTTC.

This clone was picked up one time. V gene TRBV18 combines with J gene TRBJ2-7; possible D gene TRBD1, 6 bases. CDR1 and CDR2 (germline): KGHSH, LQKENI. This CDR3 has 14 residues. V lost 3 bases and J lost 2, with 11 bases in between. CDR3 in DNA: TGTGCCAGCTCACCTAAGACAGGAACCTACGAGCAGTACTTC. This sequence encodes CASSPKTGTYEQYF.

V usage is TRBV5-1 and J usage is TRBJ2-1; tentatively, D is TRBD2 (6 bases). The germline gives CDR1 SGHRS, CDR2 YFSETQ. This CDR3 spans 14 amino acids. The V gene lost 4 bases and the J gene lost 5 bases, with 13 bases spanning the gap. DNA of the CDR3: TGCGCCAGCAGCGCCCAGGGACTGCACAATGAGCAGTTCTTC. Protein: CASSAQGLHNEQFF.

The gene calls are TRBV5-1 and TRBJ2-7; the D gene is possibly TRBD2 (6 bases). The CDR3 sequence is 16 residues long. Looked up from germline, CDR1 is SGHRS and CDR2 is YFSETQ. V was trimmed by 1 base and J by 0 bases, leaving 14 bases between them. In nucleotides, the CDR3 is TGCGCCAGCAGCTTGATACCCATGGAGGGCTCCTACGAGCAGTACTTC. This gives the protein CASSLIPMEGSYEQYF.

Written as DNA, the CDR3 is TGTGCCAGCAGCCCCCGGGACAGGATTCGCGGCTACACCTTC. Protein: CASSPRDRIRGYTF. The chain couples TRBV28 to TRBJ1-2, with 8 bases that match TRBD1. The CDR3 length is 14 residues. Per the germline V gene, CDR1 is MDHEN and CDR2 is SYDVKM. Trimming removed 6 bases from V and 8 bases from J; junction bases left unmatched: 11.

This rearrangement joins TRBV10-3 to TRBJ2-2; 7 bases fit TRBD2. After removal of 8 bases from V and 1 base from J, the junction contained 4 bases not matched to a gene. The CDR3 extends over 14 amino acids. Germline V gene data show CDR1 as ENHRY and CDR2 as SYGVKD. The CDR3 loop is CAISERGNTGELFF. CDR3 DNA: TGTGCCATCTCAGAGCGGGGGAACACCGGGGAGCTGTTTTTT.

This sequence joins TRBV5-1 and TRBJ1-2; the D is unclear. The CDR3 consists of 14 residues. With 3 bases removed from V and 0 bases from J, the gap between germline ends came to 9 bases. Germline-derived CDR1 and CDR2 are SGHRS and YFSETQ. The CDR3 loop is CASSSDTSNYGYTF. The DNA for the CDR3 is TGCGCCAGCAGCTCCGACACCTCTAACTATGGCTACACCTTC.

The V and J genes are TRBV28 and TRBJ2-7, with 7 bases fitting TRBD2. Looked up from germline, CDR1 is MDHEN and CDR2 is SYDVKM. This CDR3 has 15 residues. J gave up 2 bases and V 5 bases, and 9 bases lay outside the gene matches. This CDR3 is CASSNWGGVTYEQYF. In nucleotides, the CDR3 is TGTGCCAGCAGTAACTGGGGAGGGGTTACCTACGAGCAGTACTTC.

The sample holds one count of this clone. V gene TRBV24-1 combines with J gene TRBJ2-5; TRBD2 agrees at 7 bases. Per germline, CDR1 KGHDR and CDR2 SFDVKD. This CDR3 has 14 amino acids. V shed 4 bases, J shed 5 bases, and the junction held 6 bases outside the gene matches. Here the CDR3 reads CATSDTTSFETQYF. CDR3 DNA: TGTGCCACCAGTGACACGACTAGCTTCGAGACCCAGTACTTC.

This chain uses TRBV7-9 with TRBJ1-3; 8 nucleotides line up with TRBD1. V gave up 5 bases and J gave up 3 bases; unmatched junction bases: 18. The CDR3 consists of 19 residues. CDR1 SEHNR and CDR2 FQNEAQ come from the germline V gene (reference sequence). The CDR3 DNA reads as TGTGCCAGCAGCGACCGCCCTGCCCCTCTGACAGGGGTTGGAAACACCATATATTTT. Translated, it gives CASSDRPAPLTGVGNTIYF.

Many counts were recorded for this clone. The J gene is TRBJ2-2, the V gene TRBV25-1; D perhaps matches TRBD2 (6 bases). CDR1 and CDR2 (germline): MGHDK, SYGVNS. With 6 bases removed from V and 4 bases from J, the gap between germline ends came to 12 bases. The CDR3 consists of 14 residues. As DNA, the CDR3 is TGTGCCAGCAGAGATATGGGGGGCACCGGGGAGCTGTTTTTT. Translating it yields CASRDMGGTGELFF.

This clone showed up just a few times. V is TRBV19 and J is TRBJ1-2, with D maybe TRBD1 (5 bases). V was shortened by 4 bases and J by 1 base, with 13 bases between the two germline ends. The CDR3 covers 15 residues. Germline CDR1 reads LNHDA; CDR2 reads SQIVND (reference sequence). The CDR3 loop reads CASSTDRGYNYGYTF. The CDR3 region has the DNA TGTGCCAGTAGTACAGATCGGGGGTATAACTATGGCTACACCTTC.

A remark on this clone: Other DNA sequences in this specimen translate into the identical CDR3. CDR3 DNA: TGTGCCAGCAGCTTGGCCGGGACAGGGGGCTACGAGCAGTACTTC. Its translation: CASSLAGTGGYEQYF. J is TRBJ2-7 and V is TRBV7-9; 11 bases line up with TRBD1. V shed 3 bases, J shed 3 bases, and the junction held 4 bases outside the gene matches. CDR1 is SEHNR, CDR2 FQNEAQ, per germline (reference sequence). The CDR3 totals 15 residues.